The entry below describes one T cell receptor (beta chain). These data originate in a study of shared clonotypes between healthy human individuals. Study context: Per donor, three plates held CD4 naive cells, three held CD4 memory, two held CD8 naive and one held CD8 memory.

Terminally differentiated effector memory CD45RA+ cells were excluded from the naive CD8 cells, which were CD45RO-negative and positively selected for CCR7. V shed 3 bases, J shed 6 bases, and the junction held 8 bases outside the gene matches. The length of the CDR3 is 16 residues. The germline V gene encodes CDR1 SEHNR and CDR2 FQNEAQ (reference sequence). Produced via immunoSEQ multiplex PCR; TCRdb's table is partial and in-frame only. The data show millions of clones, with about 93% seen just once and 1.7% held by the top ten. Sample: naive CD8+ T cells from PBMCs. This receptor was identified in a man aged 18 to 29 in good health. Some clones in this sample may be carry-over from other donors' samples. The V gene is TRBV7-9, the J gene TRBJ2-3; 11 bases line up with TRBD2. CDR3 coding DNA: TGTGCCAGCAGCTTTCTTAGCGGGAGGGCCGCCGATACGCAGTATTTT. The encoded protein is CASSFLSGRAADTQYF.